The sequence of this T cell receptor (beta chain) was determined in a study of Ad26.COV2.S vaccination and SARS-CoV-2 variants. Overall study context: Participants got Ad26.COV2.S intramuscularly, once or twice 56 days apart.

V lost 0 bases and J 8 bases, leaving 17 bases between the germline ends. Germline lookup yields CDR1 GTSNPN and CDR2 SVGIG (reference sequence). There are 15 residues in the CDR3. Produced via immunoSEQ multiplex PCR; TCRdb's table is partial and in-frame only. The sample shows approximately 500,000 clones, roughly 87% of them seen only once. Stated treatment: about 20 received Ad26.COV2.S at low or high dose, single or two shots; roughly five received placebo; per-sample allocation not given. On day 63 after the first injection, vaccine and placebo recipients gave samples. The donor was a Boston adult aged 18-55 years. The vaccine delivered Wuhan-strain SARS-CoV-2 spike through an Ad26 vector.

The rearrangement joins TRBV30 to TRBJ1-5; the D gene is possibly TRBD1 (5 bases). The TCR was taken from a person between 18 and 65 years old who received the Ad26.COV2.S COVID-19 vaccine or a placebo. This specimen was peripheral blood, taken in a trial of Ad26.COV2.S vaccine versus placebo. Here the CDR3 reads CAWSVAGGFVKPQHF. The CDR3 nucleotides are TGTGCCTGGAGTGTAGCGGGGGGATTCGTAAAGCCCCAGCATTTT.